The 21 T cell receptor beta chains presented below share a single source sample, sequenced in a study of cytomegalovirus exposure and HLA in healthy donors. A multiplex PCR was run with 60 Vbeta primers and 13 Jbeta primers. This table comes from immunoSEQ multiplex PCR, and its TCRdb copy is limited to in-frame clones, with some not included. Among about 190,000 clones listed, about 88% were seen once. Material: PBMCs. These TCRs come from a woman between 18 and 30 years old in good health and CMV-seronegative.

The chain is built from TRBV28 and TRBJ2-7; 9 bases are a match to TRBD1. The germline gives CDR1 MDHEN, CDR2 SYDVKM. V was pared by 5 bases and J by 3 bases, with 8 bases of the junction left unmatched. The CDR3 runs 15 residues. Here the CDR3 reads CASSPSPGQGYEQYF. Here the CDR3 DNA reads TGTGCCAGCAGTCCATCCCCGGGACAGGGCTACGAGCAGTACTTC. Filled out from reference TRBV28 and TRBJ2-7, the complete variable domain reads DVKVTQSSRYLVKRTGEKVFLECVQDMDHENMFWYRQDPGLGLRLIYFSYDVKMKEKGDIPEGYSVSREKKERFSLILESASTNQTSMYLCASSPSPGQGYEQYFGPGTRLTVT.

Remarks on this clone: Additional DNA sequences in this sample encode the identical CDR3. V and J are TRBV5-1 and TRBJ2-2; D unclear. V was cut by 0 bases and J by 0 bases, with 6 bases left in between. Germline-derived CDR1 and CDR2 are SGHRS and YFSETQ. The CDR3 has 15 residues. CDR3 sequence (DNA): TGCGCCAGCAGCTTGGGCAGCGCGAACACCGGGGAGCTGTTTTTT. This gives the protein CASSLGSANTGELFF.

J is TRBJ2-7 and V is TRBV5-1; the match to TRBD1 covers 9 bases. This CDR3 region has 17 residues. Trimming at V came to 4 bases and at J to 0 bases, leaving 11 bases not matched to a gene. Germline V gene data show CDR1 as SGHRS and CDR2 as YFSETQ. CDR3 sequence (DNA): TGCGCCAGCAGCAGTTACACAGGGGGCCTCCTCTCCTACGAGCAGTACTTC. Translated, it gives CASSSYTGGLLSYEQYF.

Comments on this clone: One junction end does not reproduce the germline sequence, and a read error may be involved. The chain couples TRBV7-7 to TRBJ2-5; 7 nucleotides match TRBD1. The CDR3 totals 13 residues. CDR1 is SSHAT and CDR2 is FNYEAQ in the germline V gene (reference sequence). For the CDR3, the DNA is TGTGCTAGCAGCATACAGGGGTTGGAGACCCAGTACTTC. It is translated as CASSIQGLETQYF.

The CDR3 sequence: CASSRGTTAPSYGYTF. CDR3 coding DNA: TGTGCCAGCAGCCGAGGGACAACGGCACCGAGTTATGGCTACACCTTC. This rearrangement joins TRBV11-3 to TRBJ1-2; TRBD1 is a possible D gene (6 bases). CDR1 and CDR2 (germline): SGHNT, YENEEA. CDR3 length: 16 amino acids. Deletions cut 5 bases from V and 5 bases from J, with 21 bases between. Full variable domain (rest looked up from reference TRBV11-3 and TRBJ1-2): EAGVVQSPRYKIIEKKQPVAFWCNPISGHNTLYWYLQNLGQGPELLIRYENEEAVDDSQLPKDRFSAERLKGVDSTLKIQPAELGDSAVYLCASSRGTTAPSYGYTFGSGTRLTVV.

This clone occurred a few times. The V and J genes are TRBV4-2 and TRBJ2-7; the match to TRBD2 covers 7 bases. Per the germline V gene, CDR1 is LGHNA and CDR2 is YNFKEQ. With V trimmed by 4 bases and J by 5 bases, 11 bases remained unmatched. This CDR3 comprises 15 residues. The CDR3 is CASSPSSGREDEQYF. Written as DNA, the CDR3 is TGTGCCAGCAGCCCATCATCAGGGAGGGAGGACGAGCAGTACTTC.

The chain joins TRBV5-4 to TRBJ2-7; D gene uncertain. Trimming cost V 0 bases and J 2 bases, with 12 bases left between them. The CDR3 is made up of 15 amino acids. In germline, CDR1 is SGHNT, CDR2 YYREEE (reference sequence). CDR3 residues: CASSLAGSSTYEQYF. Here the CDR3 DNA reads TGTGCCAGCAGCTTGGCCGGGTCTAGTACCTACGAGCAGTACTTC.

The gene calls are TRBV5-8 and TRBJ2-1, with TRBD2 matching 11 bases. With V trimmed by 0 bases and J by 3 bases, 8 bases remained unmatched. This CDR3 has 18 amino acids. Germline CDR1 reads SGHTS; CDR2 reads YDEGEE. As DNA, the CDR3 is TGTGCCAGCAGCTTGGGACTAGCGGGACGAAGGGGCTACAATGAGCAGTTCTTC. This encodes CASSLGLAGRRGYNEQFF.

The chain is built from TRBV23-1 and TRBJ2-1, with 8 bases identical to TRBD1. TRBV23-1 is an open reading frame, and its role is uncertain. This CDR3 spans 15 amino acids. Trimming cost V 0 bases and J 3 bases; bases outside gene matches: 1. The CDR3 DNA sequence: TGCGCCAGCAGTCAATCGGGACAGGACTACAATGAGCAGTTCTTC. Protein: CASSQSGQDYNEQFF.

The chain recombines TRBV4-3 with TRBJ1-6; TRBD1 matches at 11 bases. CDR3 length equals 18 residues. The V segment lost 0 bases and the J segment 8 bases; nucleotides outside the gene matches: 9. Germline assignment: CDR1 LGHNA and CDR2 YSLEER. This CDR3 reads CASSQDPGTGGNYSPLHF. The CDR3 nucleotides are TGCGCCAGCAGCCAAGATCCCGGGACAGGGGGAAATTATTCACCCCTCCACTTT.

The CDR3, as DNA: TGTGCCTGGAGAACAGGAAACACTGAAGCTTTCTTT. Protein: CAWRTGNTEAFF. V and J are TRBV30 and TRBJ1-1, with D possibly being TRBD1 (5 bases). The V gene lost 3 bases and the J gene lost 2 bases, with 7 bases spanning the gap. The CDR3 is 12 amino acids. The germline V gene has CDR1 GTSNPN and CDR2 SVGIG (reference sequence).

The J gene is TRBJ1-5, the V gene TRBV6-1; 7 positions match TRBD1. This CDR3 spans 15 amino acids. Germline values: CDR1 MNHNS, CDR2 SASEGT. V lost 4 bases, J lost 7 bases, and 10 bases stayed unmatched. CDR3 bases: TGTGCCAGCAGTGGCGAAAGGGGGCTAAGGCAGCCCCAGCATTTT. Translated: CASSGERGLRQPQHF.

The chain employs TRBV19 and TRBJ1-2; D not resolved. The CDR3 runs to 12 residues. Germline V gene lookup returns CDR1 LNHDA and CDR2 SQIVND (reference sequence). With 6 bases removed from V and 2 bases from J, the gap between germline ends came to 7 bases. DNA for the CDR3: TGTGCCAGTAGCCCCGGGAACTATGGCTACACCTTC. Translating gives CASSPGNYGYTF.

This sequence joins TRBV28 and TRBJ1-1, with 8 bases identical to TRBD1. Germline V gene lookup returns CDR1 MDHEN and CDR2 SYDVKM. This CDR3 contains 13 residues. Trimming removed 6 bases from V and 4 bases from J; junction bases left unmatched: 4. CDR3: CASRTGEGTEAFF. As DNA, the CDR3 is TGTGCCAGCAGGACAGGGGAGGGCACTGAAGCTTTCTTT.

There are a few counts of this clone. CDR3 nucleotides: TGTGCCAGCAGCCAAGATGCGTTATTGTATGATGGCTACACCTTC. Translated: CASSQDALLYDGYTF. The chain carries TRBV14 and TRBJ1-2; D gene uncertain. The V gene's germline CDR1 is SGHDN and CDR2 FVKESK. The CDR3 extends over 15 amino acids. V shed 0 bases and J shed 6 bases, with 14 bases lying between them.

The rearrangement uses TRBV30 and TRBJ1-5; perhaps TRBD1 as D (6 bases). Germline CDR1 GTSNPN, CDR2 SVGIG (reference sequence). This CDR3 has 14 residues. V was cut by 2 bases and J by 2 bases, with 10 bases left in between. The CDR3 coding sequence is TGTGCCTGGAGTTCAGGGGCTGGCAATCAGCCCCAGCATTTT. Translation gives CAWSSGAGNQPQHF.

Of note for this clone: Its ends do not fully match the called genes, so a read error is possible. The rearrangement uses TRBV7-7 and TRBJ2-7; 9 positions agree with TRBD1. Looked up from germline, CDR1 is SSHAT and CDR2 is FNYEAQ (reference sequence). The CDR3 consists of 14 residues. The CDR3 nucleotides read TGTGCTAGCAGCCCGGGACAGGGCACCTACGAGCAGTACTTC. Amino acids: CASSPGQGTYEQYF.

The chain recombines TRBV6-1 with TRBJ2-3; 7 bases align to TRBD2. The trim removed 7 bases at V and 0 bases at J, leaving 7 bases unmatched. The germline V gene encodes CDR1 MNHNS and CDR2 SASEGT. The CDR3 has 15 residues. The CDR3, as DNA: TGTGCCAGCACCAAGGGAGGGTCTAGCACAGATACGCAGTATTTT. Its translation: CASTKGGSSTDTQYF.

A word on this clone: An end of the junction differs from the germline gene, which may be a read error. The chain links TRBV7-9 to TRBJ2-7, with 15 bases lining up with TRBD2. CDR1 is SEHNR, CDR2 FQNEAQ, per germline (reference sequence). CDR3 size: 18 residues. This CDR3 reads CSSSLGIPGLAGGREQYF. The CDR3 DNA reads as TGTTCCAGCAGCTTAGGGATTCCGGGACTAGCGGGAGGTCGCGAGCAGTACTTC. The full variable domain, with the rest looked up from reference TRBV7-9 and TRBJ2-7, is DTGVSQNPRHKITKRGQNVTFRCDPISEHNRLYWYRQTLGQGPEFLTYFQNEAQLEKSRLLSDRFSAERPKGSFSTLEIQRTEQGDSAMYLCSSSLGIPGLAGGREQYFGPGTRLTVT.

The genes are TRBV5-4 and TRBJ1-6; 10 bases align to TRBD1. The CDR3 covers 15 residues. CDR1 is SGHNT and CDR2 is YYREEE in the germline V gene (reference sequence). With V trimmed by 3 bases and J by 8 bases, 5 bases remained unmatched. CDR3 protein: CASSSRTGGDSPLHF. CDR3 coding DNA: TGTGCCAGCAGCTCTCGGACAGGGGGGGATTCACCCCTCCACTTT.

The J gene is TRBJ2-1, the V gene TRBV2; the match to TRBD2 covers 14 bases. The CDR3 has 18 amino acids. The V and J ends lost 1 base and 2 bases, in that order; junction bases with no gene match: 4. The germline V gene has CDR1 SNHLY and CDR2 FYNNEI. This CDR3 is CASSEGGLAGEPYNEQFF. In DNA, the CDR3 is TGTGCCAGCAGTGAAGGGGGACTAGCGGGAGAGCCCTACAATGAGCAGTTCTTC.